The next 27 T cell receptor beta chains were all read from a single sample in a study of T cells of healthy individuals. One entry per CDR3 protein results from TCRdb running MiXCR on the 5' RACE reads. The sample holds 90,000 to 100,000 distinct CDR3 sequences, 17% seen once. The receptors come from a human donor in good health.

This clonotype was observed at least ten times. The chain carries TRBV6-1 and TRBJ2-7; the match to TRBD2 covers 8 bases. Trimming cost V 4 bases and J 3 bases; bases outside gene matches: 17. The CDR3 runs to 18 residues. CDR1 MNHNS and CDR2 SASEGT come from the germline V gene. The CDR3 coding sequence is TGTGCCAGCAGTGCGGGGGGGGGAGTTCGGAAATCCGTCTACGAGCAGTACTTC. Amino acid sequence: CASSAGGGVRKSVYEQYF.

The rearrangement links TRBV4-3 to TRBJ2-1; 8 nucleotides line up with TRBD2. The CDR3 is made up of 17 amino acids. Germline V gene data show CDR1 as LGHNA and CDR2 as YSLEER. Trimming removed 0 bases from V and 4 bases from J; junction bases left unmatched: 8. CDR3 protein: CASSQDTGLGLYNEQFF. The CDR3 DNA sequence: TGCGCCAGCAGCCAAGATACGGGACTAGGTTTATACAATGAGCAGTTCTTC.

This clonotype showed up just a few times. The chain is built from TRBV7-4 and TRBJ1-3; maybe TRBD1 (5 bases). The V end was cut by 2 bases, the J end by 4 bases, with 12 bases between. Germline values: CDR1 SGHVT, CDR2 SQSDAQ. The CDR3 consists of 15 residues. The CDR3 DNA is TGTGCCAGCAGCTTATCACAGGCCCAAGGAAACACCATATATTTT. Translating it yields CASSLSQAQGNTIYF.

The chain employs TRBV12-2 and TRBJ1-3; the table calls TRBD1, which could not be checked here. TRBV12-2 counts as a pseudogene. This CDR3 is built from 13 residues. CDR3 coding DNA: TGCGGATGCGGGGCGTCCACTGGAAACACCATATATTTT. Protein product: CGCGASTGNTIYF.

At least ten counts were recorded for this clonotype. This chain joins TRBV2 and TRBJ1-2; 8 nucleotides line up with TRBD1. Germline V gene data show CDR1 as SNHLY and CDR2 as FYNNEI. J gave up 8 bases and V 7 bases, and 12 bases lay outside the gene matches. The CDR3 is 14 amino acids. CDR3 bases: TGTGCCAGCATTAGAGACAGGGGCACGGGGGGCTACACCTTC. It yields the protein CASIRDRGTGGYTF.

This chain links TRBV10-3 with TRBJ2-2; 8 bases are shared with TRBD2. V shed 2 bases, J shed 1 base, and the junction held 3 bases outside the gene matches. The CDR3 covers 16 residues. Looked up from germline, CDR1 is ENHRY and CDR2 is SYGVKD. This chain's CDR3 is CAISEGLAGNTGELFF. Here the CDR3 DNA reads TGTGCCATCAGTGAGGGACTAGCTGGGAACACCGGGGAGCTGTTTTTT.

This clonotype showed up many times. The rearrangement joins TRBV6-1 to TRBJ2-5, with D unresolved. Trimming shortened V by 6 bases and J by 5 bases, and 16 bases separated the two germline ends. Per germline, CDR1 MNHNS and CDR2 SASEGT. This CDR3 region has 14 residues. CDR3 sequence (DNA): TGTGCCAGCAGAGTGGACGGCTTAGGGGAGACCCAGTACTTC. It translates to CASRVDGLGETQYF.

The rearrangement links TRBV21-1 to TRBJ2-5; the D call in the table, TRBD2, was not verified against the DNA. TRBV21-1 is described as a pseudogene. The CDR3 contains 16 residues. In nucleotides, the CDR3 is TGTGCGGCTGCTACCACCATAGCGGGAGTTTCGGAGACCCAGTACTTC. This translates into CAAATTIAGVSETQYF.

This clonotype was found a few times. The gene calls are TRBV6-1 and TRBJ2-6, with TRBD1 matching 8 bases. The germline V gene has CDR1 MNHNS and CDR2 SASEGT. With V trimmed by 10 bases and J by 2 bases, 7 bases remained unmatched. CDR3 size: 15 residues. The CDR3 DNA reads as TGTGCCACCTACCAGGGGGCAGCTGGGGCCAACGTCCTGACTTTC. Translation: CATYQGAAGANVLTF.

This clonotype was seen only a few times. The chain combines TRBV7-9 with TRBJ2-2; D gene unclear. V lost 2 bases to trimming and J lost 7 bases, with 14 bases between them. Per germline, CDR1 SEHNR and CDR2 FQNEAQ (reference sequence). The CDR3 runs 15 residues. The CDR3 DNA reads as TGTGCCAGCAGCTTAAAGGTGGTACAGAACGGGGAGCTGTTTTTT. This sequence encodes CASSLKVVQNGELFF.

Many counts were recorded for this clonotype. The chain is built from TRBV20-1 and TRBJ1-6; 7 bases line up with TRBD1. Trimming at V came to 6 bases and at J to 8 bases, leaving 13 bases not matched to a gene. This CDR3 is built from 15 residues. CDR1 and CDR2 (germline): DFQATT, SNEGSKA (reference sequence). The DNA for the CDR3 is TGCAGTGCCAAAACAGGGGCGGCTATGGATTCACCCCTCCACTTT. Residues: CSAKTGAAMDSPLHF.

This clonotype occurred many times. The CDR3 DNA is TGTGCCAGCTCAACCGACAGGGTCTATGGCTACACCTTC. Amino acids: CASSTDRVYGYTF. The V gene is TRBV18, the J gene TRBJ1-2; 7 bases agree with TRBD1. The germline gives CDR1 KGHSH, CDR2 LQKENI. After removal of 5 bases from V and 4 bases from J, the junction contained 4 bases not matched to a gene. The CDR3 contains 13 residues.

The chain joins TRBV20-1 to TRBJ1-4; no reliable D call. The germline gives CDR1 DFQATT, CDR2 SNEGSKA (reference sequence). The CDR3 has 14 residues. Between the trimmed V and J ends, which lost 2 bases and 6 bases, there was a span of 13 bases. The CDR3 DNA follows: TGCAGTGCTAGAATTTGGAACCAGGATGAAAAACTGTTTTTT. This codes for CSARIWNQDEKLFF.

This clonotype was counted only a few times. A much larger clone sits a single nucleotide away, making a read error possible. CDR3 in amino acids: CASSLEPYEQYF. CDR3 in DNA: TGTGCCAGCAGCTTAGAACCCTACGAGCAGTACTTC. V gene TRBV7-9 combines with J gene TRBJ2-7; D not resolved. The CDR3 consists of 12 residues. Germline loops: CDR1 SEHNR, CDR2 FQNEAQ (reference sequence). Trimming left V 1 base short and J 2 bases short, with 3 bases between.

The rearrangement links TRBV20-1 to TRBJ2-3, with D possibly matching TRBD2 (6 bases). CDR1 and CDR2 (germline): DFQATT, SNEGSKA (reference sequence). This CDR3 spans 13 amino acids. Trimming left V 6 bases short and J 3 bases short, with 13 bases between. CDR3: CSAASGLTDTQYF. The DNA for the CDR3 is TGCAGTGCCGCCAGCGGGTTGACAGATACGCAGTATTTT.

This clonotype was seen only a few times. This rearrangement joins TRBV5-1 to TRBJ2-7; D tentatively reads TRBD1 or TRBD2 (6 bases each). Germline loops: CDR1 SGHRS, CDR2 YFSETQ. CDR3 size: 14 residues. V lost 5 bases and J lost 0, with 12 bases in between. The CDR3 sequence is CASRGGDSSYEQYF. CDR3 in DNA: TGCGCCAGCAGGGGGGGCGATTCCTCCTACGAGCAGTACTTC.

In its sample, this clonotype was seen many times. CDR3 nucleotide sequence: TGTGCCAGCGCCAGGGGGCGGAACACTGAAGCTTTCTTT. Protein product: CASARGRNTEAFF. J is TRBJ1-1 and V is TRBV19, with 8 bases fitting TRBD1. The CDR3 has 13 residues. With 9 bases clipped from V and 1 base from J, the junction kept 4 bases outside the gene matches. Germline CDR1 LNHDA, CDR2 SQIVND (reference sequence).

This clonotype was found a few times. The chain is built from TRBV20-1 and TRBJ2-7; TRBD1 aligns across 8 bases. CDR1 DFQATT and CDR2 SNEGSKA come from the germline V gene (reference sequence). The CDR3 spans 15 residues. The ends lost 5 bases at V and 3 bases at J; junction bases unmatched: 12. The CDR3 loop is CSASAGTGFDYEQYF. The CDR3 DNA is TGCAGTGCTTCGGCCGGGACAGGCTTCGACTACGAGCAGTACTTC.

The sample holds a few counts of this clonotype. The J gene is TRBJ2-7, the V gene TRBV5-6; 7 nucleotides line up with TRBD2. From germline, CDR1 is SGHDT and CDR2 YYEEEE. This CDR3 comprises 14 residues. Trimming removed 6 bases from V and 0 bases from J; junction bases left unmatched: 6. The CDR3 DNA follows: TGTGCCAGCACCCTGCGGGAGAACTCCTACGAGCAGTACTTC. It specifies CASTLRENSYEQYF.

The table lists this clonotype with many counts. J is TRBJ2-7 and V is TRBV14, with no clear D. The CDR3 is made up of 12 amino acids. CDR1 and CDR2 from the germline V gene are SGHDN and FVKESK. Trimming cost V 2 bases and J 5 bases, with 7 bases left between them. CDR3 amino acids: CASSQMQNEQYF. CDR3 coding DNA: TGTGCCAGCAGCCAAATGCAAAACGAGCAGTACTTC.

This chain connects TRBV10-2 to TRBJ1-5, with D unclear. The CDR3 sequence is 12 residues long. Germline V gene sequence: CDR1 WSHSY, CDR2 SAAADI. The germline V and J ends were trimmed by 0 bases and 6 bases, with 3 bases remaining between them. CDR3 sequence reads: CASSESRQPQHF. The CDR3 DNA reads TGCGCCAGCAGTGAGTCACGTCAGCCCCAGCATTTT.

The chain has TRBV28 and TRBJ2-5; TRBD2 aligns across 7 bases. The V gene end was trimmed by 3 bases and the J gene end by 0 bases; junction bases not matched to a gene: 10. Germline CDR1 reads MDHEN; CDR2 reads SYDVKM. This CDR3 contains 17 residues. The CDR3 DNA follows: TGTGCCAGCAGTTTTCTAGCGGTGAGGGTGTACCAAGAGACCCAGTACTTC. Amino acid sequence: CASSFLAVRVYQETQYF. The complete variable domain, with remaining parts taken from reference TRBV28 and TRBJ2-5, reads DVKVTQSSRYLVKRTGEKVFLECVQDMDHENMFWYRQDPGLGLRLIYFSYDVKMKEKGDIPEGYSVSREKKERFSLILESASTNQTSMYLCASSFLAVRVYQETQYFGPGTRLLVL.

This clonotype was counted between two and nine times. J is TRBJ2-3 and V is TRBV7-2; 8 bases fit TRBD2. V shed 4 bases, J shed 8 bases, and the junction held 17 bases outside the gene matches. The CDR3 is 17 amino acids. Germline CDR1 and CDR2: SGHTA and FQGNSA. CDR3 coding DNA: TGTGCCAGCAGCTCCCGTCCTAGCGGGTTGAAAAGGGGTACGCAGTATTTT. Protein sequence: CASSSRPSGLKRGTQYF.

The V and J genes are TRBV7-6 and TRBJ1-3; D remains unclear. With 2 bases removed from V and 2 bases from J, the gap between germline ends came to 7 bases. Per the germline V gene, CDR1 is SGHVS and CDR2 is FNYEAQ. This CDR3 spans 14 amino acids. The CDR3 nucleotides are TGTGCCAGCAGCTTAAGGCAGACTGGAAACACCATATATTTT. Protein product: CASSLRQTGNTIYF.

This clonotype has a handful of counts. The gene calls are TRBV9 and TRBJ2-1, with 7 positions matching TRBD2. The junction had 10 bases not matched to a gene; V was cut back by 3 bases and J by 7 bases. Per the germline V gene, CDR1 is SGDLS and CDR2 is YYNGEE. The CDR3 contains 15 residues. The chain's CDR3 is CASSETPGLYNEQFF. Here the CDR3 DNA reads TGTGCCAGCAGCGAAACACCGGGACTATATAATGAGCAGTTCTTC.

By sample share, this clonotype is medium-sized. The gene calls are TRBV29-1 and TRBJ2-5, with no clear D. V dropped 6 bases and J dropped 0 bases, with 2 bases sitting between them. The CDR3 contains 10 residues. Looked up from germline, CDR1 is SQVTM and CDR2 is ANQGSEA. CDR3 coding DNA: TGCAGCGTGTACCAAGAGACCCAGTACTTC. Protein: CSVYQETQYF.

This sequence joins TRBV18 and TRBJ2-6; D possibly corresponds to TRBD1 (6 bases). Trimming cost V 5 bases and J 1 base, with 15 bases left between them. CDR3 length: 17 residues. The V gene's germline CDR1 is KGHSH and CDR2 LQKENI. DNA of the CDR3: TGTGCCAGCTCATCTAACGTACAGGGTTCTGGGGCCAACGTCCTGACTTTC. Its protein product is CASSSNVQGSGANVLTF.